This passage covers 7 T cell receptor beta chains from one sample sequenced in a study of vaccination and CD4 T cells after COVID-19. Sequencing of DNA taken from cultured CD4+ T cells relied on the Oncomine TCR Beta short-read assay. TCRdb re-called the PCR reads with MiXCR, one entry per CDR3 protein. In the table there are over 10,000 distinct CDR3 sequences, 50% to 55% of which are singletons. Regarding treatment: roughly 10-day PBMC culture with coronavirus spike peptide pools or control peptides (ViraFEST assay). No antigens are known for them. What was sequenced was CD4+ T cells from blood, cultured in vitro. The source of these receptors is a human donor who had recovered from COVID-19.

The chain couples TRBV10-1 to TRBJ1-1; tentatively, D is TRBD1 (5 bases). There are 17 residues in the CDR3. Germline V gives CDR1 WNHNN, CDR2 SYGVQD (reference sequence). V lost 6 bases, J lost 3 bases, and 23 bases lay in between. DNA for the CDR3: TGCGCCAGCAGCCCTGGCGGCTTGAGGGGCGCGTACACTGAAGCTTTCTTT. Translating it yields CASSPGGLRGAYTEAFF.

V and J are TRBV19 and TRBJ2-4, with TRBD1 identical over 8 bases. The trim removed 3 bases at V and 4 bases at J, leaving 2 bases unmatched. The germline gives CDR1 LNHDA, CDR2 SQIVND (reference sequence). The CDR3 loop spans 14 amino acids. This CDR3 is CASSIGDRKNIQYF. In DNA form, the CDR3 reads TGTGCCAGTAGTATCGGGGACAGGAAAAACATTCAGTACTTC.

V gene TRBV30 combines with J gene TRBJ2-7; D possibly corresponds to TRBD1 (6 bases). Germline V gene lookup returns CDR1 GTSNPN and CDR2 SVGIG (reference sequence). The V and J ends lost 2 bases and 2 bases respectively, with 10 bases between them. The CDR3 spans 13 residues. CDR3 in DNA: TGTGCCTGGAGTAAGGGGGAGCCCTACGAGCAGTACTTC. This sequence encodes CAWSKGEPYEQYF.

The chain has TRBV5-4 and TRBJ2-7, with TRBD1 matching over 9 bases. Germline values: CDR1 SGHNT, CDR2 YYREEE (reference sequence). The CDR3 has 14 amino acids. Trimming removed 4 bases from V and 3 bases from J; junction bases left unmatched: 5. Written as DNA, the CDR3 is TGTGCCAGCAGCCCACCGGGACAGGGCTACGAGCAGTACTTC. Its translation: CASSPPGQGYEQYF.

The chain has TRBV20-1 and TRBJ1-1, with 11 bases that match TRBD1. Germline V gene data show CDR1 as DFQATT and CDR2 as SNEGSKA (reference sequence). The CDR3 contains 17 residues. With 5 bases clipped from V and 0 bases from J, the junction kept 11 bases outside the gene matches. The CDR3 coding sequence is TGCAGTGCTCGGGGACAGGGGGACCTCTTAATGAACACTGAAGCTTTCTTT. This gives the protein CSARGQGDLLMNTEAFF.

This chain links TRBV4-3 with TRBJ1-2; no clear D. The CDR3 runs to 13 residues. V dropped 4 bases and J dropped 4 bases, with 10 bases sitting between them. Germline V gene lookup returns CDR1 LGHNA and CDR2 YSLEER. The CDR3 sequence is CASSPNSIYGYTF. The CDR3 DNA follows: TGCGCCAGCAGCCCCAATAGCATCTATGGCTACACCTTC.

This clonotype was counted only a few times. This rearrangement joins TRBV11-2 to TRBJ1-2; TRBD1 is a possible D gene (6 bases). The germline V gene has CDR1 SGHAT and CDR2 FQNNGV. Trimming stripped 2 bases from V and 8 bases from J, with 21 bases between. The CDR3 spans 16 residues. Here the CDR3 DNA reads TGTGCCAGCAGCTTATGGAGTAGGGGGGGCCTCGGGGGCTACACCTTC. Amino acids: CASSLWSRGGLGGYTF.